The next 26 T cell receptor beta chains were all read from a single sample in a study of regulatory T cells in long-lasting Graves disease. Libraries of TCR beta came from iRepertoire HTBI primers plus Arm-PCR of CDR3 regions. TCRdb itself ran the multiplex PCR reads through MiXCR, one entry per CDR3 protein. The table records about 620,000 distinct CDR3 sequences, about 15% of them present only once. Documented time point: newly diagnosed GD, antithyroid drugs for less than 3 months. PBMC-extracted RNA yielded the TCR library. These data were also filed under a second study, of T cells in Graves' hyperthyroidism and ophthalmopathy.

The sample in question was peripheral blood mononuclear cells (PBMCs), obtained at new diagnosis, from a patient treated with antithyroid drugs. These receptors all come from a woman aged 25 to 39 with Graves disease.

This clonotype was picked up many times. This chain connects TRBV2 to TRBJ2-7; D is perhaps TRBD1 or TRBD2 (7 bases each). Germline CDR1 is SNHLY and CDR2 is FYNNEI. V was pared by 6 bases and J by 5 bases, with 23 bases between. The CDR3 spans 16 residues. CDR3 sequence reads: CASRVSQGGGWNEQYF. Written as DNA, the CDR3 is TGTGCCAGCAGAGTAAGCCAGGGGGGAGGGTGGAACGAGCAGTACTTC.

This clonotype was picked up many times. The chain carries TRBV6-1 and TRBJ2-7; D may be TRBD1 or TRBD2 (5 bases each). CDR1 and CDR2 from the germline V gene are MNHNS and SASEGT. This CDR3 has 13 amino acids. The V and J ends lost 6 bases and 5 bases respectively, with 14 bases between them. This chain's CDR3 is CASRQLGRHEQYF. In DNA, the CDR3 is TGTGCCAGCAGACAGCTGGGACGGCACGAGCAGTACTTC.

This clonotype has ten or more counts. The genes are TRBV29-1 and TRBJ2-1, with D possibly being TRBD2 (7 bases). CDR3 size: 15 residues. V was cut by 4 bases and J by 9 bases, with 22 bases left in between. Germline CDR1 reads SQVTM; CDR2 reads ANQGSEA. CDR3 DNA: TGCAGCGTTGGGTCGGGCCCGAGGGGGGGAAGTGAGCAGTTCTTC. This encodes CSVGSGPRGGSEQFF.

This clonotype showed up just a few times. The J gene is TRBJ2-2, the V gene TRBV5-4, with 8 bases fitting TRBD2. The V segment lost 4 bases and the J segment 3 bases; nucleotides outside the gene matches: 5. This CDR3 is 15 amino acids long. The germline V gene encodes CDR1 SGHNT and CDR2 YYREEE (reference sequence). In DNA form, the CDR3 reads TGTGCCAGCAGCGTTAGCGGGAAACACACCGGGGAGCTGTTTTTT. Amino acids: CASSVSGKHTGELFF.

This clonotype has a handful of counts. The chain links TRBV15 to TRBJ2-2; D may be TRBD1 or TRBD2 (7 bases each). From germline, CDR1 is LNHNV and CDR2 YYDKDF (reference sequence). This CDR3 is built from 14 residues. Deletions cut 3 bases from V and 7 bases from J, with 12 bases between. In nucleotides, the CDR3 is TGTGCCACCAGCAGGGGAGGGGGCGGCGGGGAGCTGTTTTTT. Its translation: CATSRGGGGGELFF.

V and J are TRBV19 and TRBJ1-4; 7 bases map to TRBD1. The germline V gene encodes CDR1 LNHDA and CDR2 SQIVND (reference sequence). With V trimmed by 4 bases and J by 8 bases, 10 bases remained unmatched. The CDR3 runs to 15 residues. Written as DNA, the CDR3 is TGTGCCAGTAGTACCGACAGGGTTTATAGCGAAAAACTGTTTTTT. Its translation is CASSTDRVYSEKLFF.

This clonotype has only a few counts. The chain employs TRBV14 and TRBJ2-5; D not certain. This CDR3 is built from 15 residues. Deletions cut 3 bases from V and 3 bases from J, with 14 bases between. Germline V lookup: CDR1 SGHDN, CDR2 FVKESK. CDR3 sequence: CASSHTRYGEETQYF. The CDR3 DNA sequence: TGTGCCAGCAGCCATACCCGTTATGGGGAAGAGACCCAGTACTTC.

The DNA for the CDR3 is TGCAGTGCTAGGGGCCCGGACAGCTCTTATCAGCCCCAGCATTTT. Its protein product is CSARGPDSSYQPQHF. This chain uses TRBV20-1 with TRBJ1-5; possibly TRBD1 for D (6 bases). The CDR3 has 15 residues. V lost 3 bases and J lost 5, with 17 bases in between. Germline V gives CDR1 DFQATT, CDR2 SNEGSKA (reference sequence).

The chain combines TRBV20-1 with TRBJ1-5; D is uncertain. CDR3 size: 15 residues. Germline CDR1 DFQATT, CDR2 SNEGSKA (reference sequence). Trimming left V 0 bases short and J 7 bases short, with 16 bases between. The CDR3 DNA is TGCAGTGCTAGAGATTCCAGGTATGGGTTCCAGCCCCAGCATTTT. It is translated as CSARDSRYGFQPQHF.

This clonotype showed up many times. V is TRBV27 and J is TRBJ1-2; D gene unclear. This CDR3 is built from 11 residues. Looked up from germline, CDR1 is MNHEY and CDR2 is SMNVEV (reference sequence). The V gene lost 0 bases and the J gene lost 8 bases, with 4 bases spanning the gap. The CDR3 reads CASSLSKGYTF. The CDR3 nucleotides are TGTGCCAGCAGTTTATCGAAAGGCTACACCTTC.

This clonotype was seen only once. A far larger clone is just one base off, so this is likely a read error. This sequence joins TRBV6-2 or TRBV6-3 and TRBJ2-3, with unresolved D. The CDR3 is 11 residues long. Germline V gene data show CDR1 as MNHEY and CDR2 as SVGEGT. Trimming cost V 10 bases and J 2 bases, with 7 bases left between them. The DNA of the CDR3 is TGTGCCATCAGCCACACAGATACGCAGTATTTT. Amino acids: CAISHTDTQYF.

In its sample, this clonotype was seen a few times. CDR3 bases: TGCAGTGCTCAGAGGGCCCCGAGATATCAGCCCCAGCATTTT. Its translation: CSAQRAPRYQPQHF. The V gene is TRBV20-1, the J gene TRBJ1-5; D gene ambiguous. V dropped 5 bases and J dropped 5 bases, with 16 bases sitting between them. The CDR3 is 14 residues long. CDR1 is DFQATT, CDR2 SNEGSKA, per germline (reference sequence).

CDR3 in DNA: TGCAGCGGGGGGTGGGTAACGAACACCGGGGAGCTGTTTTTT. Residues: CSGGWVTNTGELFF. The chain has TRBV29-1 and TRBJ2-2; possibly TRBD1 or TRBD2 for D (5 bases each). Between the trimmed V and J ends, which lost 7 bases and 0 bases, there was a span of 12 bases. The V gene's germline CDR1 is SQVTM and CDR2 ANQGSEA. The CDR3 covers 14 residues.

V and J are TRBV6-2 or TRBV6-3 and TRBJ2-7; 11 nucleotides line up with TRBD2. The CDR3 length is 15 residues. Germline V gene data show CDR1 as MNHEY and CDR2 as SVGEGT. V was clipped by 10 bases and J by 0 bases; unmatched bases: 8. The CDR3 nucleotides are TGTGCCATCCGGGGACTAGCGGTAGCCTCCTACGAGCAGTACTTC. Its translation is CAIRGLAVASYEQYF.

This clonotype has a count of ten or more. This chain links TRBV11-2 with TRBJ2-3, with 11 bases aligning to TRBD2. The length of the CDR3 is 16 residues. Per germline, CDR1 SGHAT and CDR2 FQNNGV. After removal of 3 bases from V and 0 bases from J, the junction contained 2 bases not matched to a gene. The CDR3 nucleotides are TGTGCCAGCAGCTTCGGGACTAGCGGTAGCACAGATACGCAGTATTTT. Encoded protein: CASSFGTSGSTDTQYF.

This clonotype was seen at least ten times. V usage is TRBV27 and J usage is TRBJ2-7, with D perhaps TRBD2 (6 bases). Germline CDR1 MNHEY, CDR2 SMNVEV (reference sequence). CDR3 size: 15 residues. Deletions cut 5 bases from V and 1 base from J, with 15 bases between. The CDR3 nucleotides read TGTGCCAGCAGTCCACGCGGTAGCGGTTCCTACGAGCAGTACTTC. Its protein product is CASSPRGSGSYEQYF.

In its sample, this clonotype was seen many times. This sequence joins TRBV28 and TRBJ2-3, with 7 positions matching TRBD2. Germline loops: CDR1 MDHEN, CDR2 SYDVKM. The length of the CDR3 is 14 residues. Written as DNA, the CDR3 is TGTGCGGCGGAAGGAGCGGGATACGGAGATACGCAGTATTTT. This codes for CAAEGAGYGDTQYF.

V gene TRBV19 combines with J gene TRBJ2-1; a weak D match, TRBD2 (5 bases). CDR3 length: 13 amino acids. Per germline, CDR1 LNHDA and CDR2 SQIVND (reference sequence). Trimming stripped 1 base from V and 8 bases from J, with 9 bases between. DNA for the CDR3: TGTGCCAGTAGTATAGTCGCGGGCTATGAGCAGTTCTTC. Encoded protein: CASSIVAGYEQFF. Using reference TRBV19 and TRBJ2-1 for the parts outside the CDR3, the full variable domain is DGGITQSPKYLFRKEGQNVTLSCEQNLNHDAMYWYRQDPGQGLRLIYYSQIVNDFQKGDIAEGYSVSREKKESFPLTVTSAQKNPTAFYLCASSIVAGYEQFFGPGTRLTVL.

The V call is TRBV9, the J call TRBJ2-1; 9 nucleotides align to TRBD1. There are 13 residues in the CDR3. Germline CDR1 reads SGDLS; CDR2 reads YYNGEE. Germline trimming cut 9 bases from V and 8 bases from J; bases unmatched to any gene: 9. CDR3 sequence reads: CATQGTGSHEQFF. In DNA form, the CDR3 reads TGTGCCACCCAGGGGACAGGGTCCCATGAGCAGTTCTTC.

The chain couples TRBV5-1 to TRBJ2-2, with 10 bases identical to TRBD1. Germline CDR1 reads SGHRS; CDR2 reads YFSETQ. This CDR3 is built from 18 residues. The J segment lost 2 bases and the V segment lost 5 bases, leaving 12 bases of the junction unmatched. The CDR3 spells CASSETMRTGGNTGELFF. The CDR3 coding sequence is TGCGCCAGCAGTGAGACTATGAGGACAGGGGGAAACACCGGGGAGCTGTTTTTT.

This clonotype was counted only a few times. A junction end diverges from the germline sequence, so it may reflect a read error. The chain recombines TRBV7-3 with TRBJ1-4; tentative D call: TRBD1 (5 bases). CDR3 length: 12 residues. Germline loops: CDR1 SGHTA, CDR2 FQGTGA. The CDR3 is CASSYRGAGWGF. For the CDR3, the DNA is TGTGCCAGCAGCTACCGCGGGGCCGGCTGGGGTTTT.

This chain links TRBV18 with TRBJ1-5, with 7 bases lining up with TRBD1. This CDR3 spans 16 amino acids. V trimming: 6 bases; J trimming: 5 bases; junction bases outside the gene matches: 13. The germline V gene encodes CDR1 KGHSH and CDR2 LQKENI. CDR3 in DNA: TGTGCCAGCTCCCCCTATGGTGCAGGGGGGGATCAGCCCCAGCATTTT. Translation: CASSPYGAGGDQPQHF.

This clonotype has more than one count but fewer than ten. DNA for the CDR3: TGTGCCAGCTTCCGGGAGGGCCTAGGAGAGACCCAGTACTTC. It yields the protein CASFREGLGETQYF. This chain joins TRBV5-5 and TRBJ2-5; 8 bases map to TRBD2. The CDR3 is 14 amino acids. V gave up 7 bases and J gave up 4 bases; unmatched junction bases: 9. Germline lookup yields CDR1 SGHKS and CDR2 YYEKEE (reference sequence).

The table lists this clonotype with a few counts. The genes are TRBV6-9 and TRBJ2-1; 14 bases agree with TRBD2. The trim removed 4 bases at V and 6 bases at J, leaving 11 bases unmatched. Germline V gene lookup returns CDR1 MNHGY and CDR2 SVAAGI. This CDR3 spans 18 amino acids. CDR3 protein: CASSLMGAGTSGGNEQFF. CDR3 in DNA: TGTGCCAGCAGTTTGATGGGGGCCGGGACTAGCGGGGGCAATGAGCAGTTCTTC.

This clonotype was seen only a few times. The gene calls are TRBV20-1 and TRBJ2-1; 10 bases are a match to TRBD1. Per the germline V gene, CDR1 is DFQATT and CDR2 is SNEGSKA (reference sequence). The CDR3 totals 12 residues. The V and J ends lost 8 bases and 4 bases, in that order; junction bases with no gene match: 2. The CDR3 spells CSWGQGYNEQFF. The CDR3 nucleotides read TGCAGTTGGGGACAGGGGTACAATGAGCAGTTCTTC.

This clonotype was observed many times. The chain uses TRBV18 and TRBJ1-1, with no clear D. The CDR3 consists of 15 residues. V lost 6 bases and J 3 bases, leaving 17 bases between the germline ends. Per germline, CDR1 KGHSH and CDR2 LQKENI. The CDR3 region is CASSPWEGQDTEAFF. DNA for the CDR3: TGTGCCAGCTCTCCTTGGGAGGGTCAGGACACTGAAGCTTTCTTT. Together with reference TRBV18 and TRBJ1-1, the CDR3 gives the full variable domain: NAGVMQNPRHLVRRRGQEARLRCSPMKGHSHVYWYRQLPEEGLKFMVYLQKENIIDESGMPKERFSAEFPKEGPSILRIQQVVRGDSAAYFCASSPWEGQDTEAFFGQGTRLTVV.